This paragraph covers one TCR beta chain sequence. Its antigen is unknown. Assay used: immunoSEQ multiplex PCR; TCRdb lists only in-frame clones, some missing. The sample yields over 45,000 clones, 95% to 98% seen once. This specimen comes from a study of siplizumab effects on memory and regulatory T cells. The CDR3 extends over 15 amino acids. Germline loops: CDR1 SQVTM, CDR2 ANQGSEA. The ends lost 5 bases at V and 1 base at J; junction bases unmatched: 8. Study results and limitations: A small minority of alloreactive clones were mapped to unstimulated subsets. The study found naive T cells seemingly more diverse than memory cells and seemingly major alloresponse contributors.

This clonotype was obtained from a human donor in good health. Sequenced input: naive CD8+ T cells sorted from blood. The chain couples TRBV29-1 to TRBJ2-7; 10 bases fit TRBD1. DNA for the CDR3: TGCAGCGTTAGTGTTCGGGACAGGGGTTCCTACGAGCAGTACTTC. This gives the protein CSVSVRDRGSYEQYF.